What follows is one TCR beta chain and its context. This clonotype appeared many times. The target of this receptor is not known. The sample holds no much larger clone one base away, and base qualities are not on file. The data are from a study of T cell repertoires in cytomegalovirus infection (dated by TCRdb to about 2019). With respect to the entire study: Because public TCR beta signatures pointed to carriage of CMV infection together with the matching HLA type, the HLA type of each donor mattered for the analysis. Beyond this particular receptor, the publication reports: In the ex vivo response, HLA-C-restricted CMV-specific TCR beta clonotypes were dominant, and in two of eight donors the single most frequent clonotype came from this HLA-C-restricted group. In both this cohort and an independent cohort of 352 donors, the cumulative frequency of public TCR beta family members distinguished carriers of CMV infection plus the relevant HLA type.

At the junction V is shortened by 6 bases and J by 7 bases; bases outside the gene matches: 6. The CDR3 starts with the cysteine, ends with the phenylalanine, and has 13 residues. The entry retains the CDR3 DNA only, 39 bases that are in frame from base 1. Via the germline V gene, CDR1 is SGHTA and CDR2 FQGNSA. Instrument on record: Illumina HiSeq 1500. TCRdb reran the public reads through fastp at Q25 and MiXCR, keeping productive beta chains. When rows share a CDR3 protein, they turn into one entry using the most common DNA and genes. This sample has 200,000 to 300,000 distinct CDR3 sequences in its table, and about an eighth of those were observed once. The top ten clones comprise 7.5% to 10% of the sample.

The sequenced material came from PBMCs. The rearranged segments are TRBV7-2 and TRBJ2-1, and TRBD1 aligns with 7 junction nucleotides. The origin of this receptor is a human donor in good health (CMV status not recorded). Some clones in this sample may be carry-over from other donors' samples. The DNA sequence follows: TGTGCCAGCAGTCGGCCAGGGGGAAATGAGCAGTTCTTC. It translates to CASSRPGGNEQFF.